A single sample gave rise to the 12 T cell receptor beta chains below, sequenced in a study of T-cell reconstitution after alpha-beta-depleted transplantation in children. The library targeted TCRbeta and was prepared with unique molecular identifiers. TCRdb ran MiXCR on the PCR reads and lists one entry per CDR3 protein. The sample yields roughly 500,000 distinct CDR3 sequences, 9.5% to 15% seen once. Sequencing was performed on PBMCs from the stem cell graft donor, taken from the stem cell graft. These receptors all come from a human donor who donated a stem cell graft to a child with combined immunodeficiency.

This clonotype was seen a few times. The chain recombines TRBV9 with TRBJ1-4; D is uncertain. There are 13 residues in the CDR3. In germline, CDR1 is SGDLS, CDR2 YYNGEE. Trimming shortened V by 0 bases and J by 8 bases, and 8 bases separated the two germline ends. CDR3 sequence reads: CASSVGWGEKLFF. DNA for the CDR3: TGTGCCAGCAGCGTAGGGTGGGGAGAAAAACTGTTTTTT.

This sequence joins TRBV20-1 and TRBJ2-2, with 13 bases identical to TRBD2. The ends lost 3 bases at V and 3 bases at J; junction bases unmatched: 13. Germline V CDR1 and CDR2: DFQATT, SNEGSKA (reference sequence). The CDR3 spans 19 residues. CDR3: CSARVWTSGSTLDTGELFF. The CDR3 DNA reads TGCAGTGCTAGGGTTTGGACTAGCGGGAGTACCCTCGACACCGGGGAGCTGTTTTTT.

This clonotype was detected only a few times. The CDR3: CASSLTSPGNEQFF. The CDR3, as DNA: TGTGCCAGCAGCTTAACTAGCCCAGGCAATGAGCAGTTCTTC. This rearrangement joins TRBV7-9 to TRBJ2-1; D is perhaps TRBD2 (6 bases). The ends were cut back, 2 bases at V and 6 bases at J, with 11 bases in the middle. There are 14 residues in the CDR3. Germline V lookup: CDR1 SEHNR, CDR2 FQNEAQ (reference sequence).

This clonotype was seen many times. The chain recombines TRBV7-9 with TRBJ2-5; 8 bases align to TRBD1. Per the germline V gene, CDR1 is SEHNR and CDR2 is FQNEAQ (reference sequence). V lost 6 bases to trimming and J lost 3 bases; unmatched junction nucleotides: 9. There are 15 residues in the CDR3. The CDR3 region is CASRESYRGKETQYF. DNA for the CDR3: TGTGCCAGCAGGGAGAGCTACAGGGGGAAAGAGACCCAGTACTTC.

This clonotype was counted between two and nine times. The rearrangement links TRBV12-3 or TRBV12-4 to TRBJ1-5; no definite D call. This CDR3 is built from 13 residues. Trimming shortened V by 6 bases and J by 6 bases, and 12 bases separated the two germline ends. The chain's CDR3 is CASSKGRPQPQHF. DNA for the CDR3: TGTGCCAGCAGCAAAGGCAGACCTCAGCCCCAGCATTTT.

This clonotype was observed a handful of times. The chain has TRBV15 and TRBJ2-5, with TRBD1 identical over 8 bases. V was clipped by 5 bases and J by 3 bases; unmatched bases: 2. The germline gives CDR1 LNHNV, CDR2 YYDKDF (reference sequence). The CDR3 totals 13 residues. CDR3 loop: CATSPQGEETQYF. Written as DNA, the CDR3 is TGTGCCACCAGCCCACAGGGGGAAGAGACCCAGTACTTC.

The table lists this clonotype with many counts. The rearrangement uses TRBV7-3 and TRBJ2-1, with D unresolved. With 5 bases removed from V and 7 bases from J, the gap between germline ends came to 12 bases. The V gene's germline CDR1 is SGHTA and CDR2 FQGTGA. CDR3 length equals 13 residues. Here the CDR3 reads CASSLGRINEQFF. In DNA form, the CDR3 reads TGTGCCAGCAGCCTAGGGCGCATTAATGAGCAGTTCTTC.

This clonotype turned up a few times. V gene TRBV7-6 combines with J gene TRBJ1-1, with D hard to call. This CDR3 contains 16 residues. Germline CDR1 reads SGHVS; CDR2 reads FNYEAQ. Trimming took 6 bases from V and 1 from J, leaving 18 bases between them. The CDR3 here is CASSPPSGRRNTEAFF. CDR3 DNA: TGTGCCAGCAGTCCACCAAGCGGGAGGAGGAACACTGAAGCTTTCTTT.

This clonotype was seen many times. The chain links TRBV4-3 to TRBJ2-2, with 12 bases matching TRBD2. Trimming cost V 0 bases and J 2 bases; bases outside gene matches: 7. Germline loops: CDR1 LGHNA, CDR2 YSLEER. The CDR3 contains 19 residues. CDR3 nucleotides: TGCGCCAGCAGCCAAGAAGTTGTTGGACTAGCGGGAAACACCGGGGAGCTGTTTTTT. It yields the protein CASSQEVVGLAGNTGELFF.

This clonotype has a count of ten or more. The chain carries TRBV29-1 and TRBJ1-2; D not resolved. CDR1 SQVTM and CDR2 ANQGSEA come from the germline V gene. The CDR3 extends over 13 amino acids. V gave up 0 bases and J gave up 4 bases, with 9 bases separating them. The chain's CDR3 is CSVEDSVTYGYTF. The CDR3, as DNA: TGCAGCGTTGAAGACAGCGTTACCTATGGCTACACCTTC.

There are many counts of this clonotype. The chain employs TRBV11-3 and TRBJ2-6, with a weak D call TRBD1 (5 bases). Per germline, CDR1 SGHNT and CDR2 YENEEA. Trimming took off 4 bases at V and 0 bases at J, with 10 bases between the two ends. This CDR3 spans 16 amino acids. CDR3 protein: CASSSRQRSGANVLTF. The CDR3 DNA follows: TGTGCCAGCAGCTCTCGACAGCGCTCTGGGGCCAACGTCCTGACTTTC.

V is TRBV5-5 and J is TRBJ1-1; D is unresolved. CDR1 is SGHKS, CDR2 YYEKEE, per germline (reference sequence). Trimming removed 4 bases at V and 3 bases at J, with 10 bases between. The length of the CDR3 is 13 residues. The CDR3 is CASSPRDYTEAFF. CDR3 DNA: TGTGCCAGCAGCCCAAGGGATTACACTGAAGCTTTCTTT.